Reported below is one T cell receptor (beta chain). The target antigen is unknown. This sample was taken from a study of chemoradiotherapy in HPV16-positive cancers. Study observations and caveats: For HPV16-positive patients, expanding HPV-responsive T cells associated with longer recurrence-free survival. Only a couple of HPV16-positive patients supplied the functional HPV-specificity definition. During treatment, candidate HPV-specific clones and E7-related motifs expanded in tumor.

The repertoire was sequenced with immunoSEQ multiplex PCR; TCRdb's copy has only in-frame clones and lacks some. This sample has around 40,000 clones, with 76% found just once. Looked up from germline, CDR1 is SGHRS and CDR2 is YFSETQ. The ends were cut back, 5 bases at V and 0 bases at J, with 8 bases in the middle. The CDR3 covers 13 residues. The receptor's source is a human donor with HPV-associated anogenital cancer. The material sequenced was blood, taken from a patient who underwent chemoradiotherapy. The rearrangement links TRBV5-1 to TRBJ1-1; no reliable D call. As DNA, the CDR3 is TGCGCCAGCAGGAAGGTACTGAACACTGAAGCTTTCTTT. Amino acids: CASRKVLNTEAFF.